The 31 T cell receptor beta chains below come from one sample, sequenced in a study of T cell repertoires in cytomegalovirus infection. These TCRs' antigens remain unknown. TCRdb itself ran the reads through MiXCR, one entry per CDR3 protein. The data hold 310,000 or so distinct CDR3 sequences, with just under 25% observed a single time. The specimen was cultured PBMCs, collected from culture after CMV antigen stimulation. These receptors were taken from a human donor in good health (CMV status not recorded). Some clones in this sample may be carry-over from other donors' samples.

This clonotype was seen a few times. The CDR3 sequence is CASGYGGGTDTQYF. The DNA of the CDR3 is TGTGCTAGTGGTTATGGGGGGGGCACAGATACGCAGTATTTT. V is TRBV12-5 and J is TRBJ2-3; TRBD2 aligns across 7 bases. With V trimmed by 4 bases and J by 1 base, 2 bases remained unmatched. The germline V gene has CDR1 LGHNT and CDR2 FRNRAP. There are 14 residues in the CDR3. Supplemented by reference TRBV12-5 and TRBJ2-3, the full variable domain reads DARVTQTPRHKVTEMGQEVTMRCQPILGHNTVFWYRQTMMQGLELLAYFRNRAPLDDSGMPKDRFSAEMPDATLATLKIQPSEPRDSAVYFCASGYGGGTDTQYFGPGTRLTVL.

This clonotype has at least ten counts. The rearrangement uses TRBV7-2 and TRBJ2-4, with D possibly TRBD1 on 5 matching bases. CDR1 is SGHTA, CDR2 FQGNSA, per germline. V shed 5 bases and J shed 0 bases, with 17 bases lying between them. The CDR3 has 17 residues. The CDR3 is CASSKPGIRLAKNIQYF. The CDR3 DNA reads TGTGCCAGCAGCAAGCCAGGGATACGGTTAGCCAAAAACATTCAGTACTTC.

V is TRBV11-2 and J is TRBJ1-5; D is undetermined. The germline V gene encodes CDR1 SGHAT and CDR2 FQNNGV. Trimming stripped 1 base from V and 0 bases from J, with 13 bases between. This CDR3 region has 17 residues. The CDR3 protein is CASSLGRLGISNQPQHF. CDR3 in DNA: TGTGCCAGCAGCTTAGGGAGGCTGGGAATTAGCAATCAGCCCCAGCATTTT. Full variable domain (outside the CDR3, taken from reference TRBV11-2 and TRBJ1-5): EAGVAQSPRYKIIEKRQSVAFWCNPISGHATLYWYQQILGQGPKLLIQFQNNGVVDDSQLPKDRFSAERLKGVDSTLKIQPAKLEDSAVYLCASSLGRLGISNQPQHFGDGTRLSIL.

This clonotype was found a few times. The chain employs TRBV4-3 and TRBJ2-7; D gene ambiguous. The V end lost 1 base, the J end lost 6 bases, and 10 bases lay between the germline ends. The CDR3 contains 13 residues. Germline V gives CDR1 LGHNA, CDR2 YSLEER. The CDR3 DNA is TGCGCCAGCAGCCAAGCGTTTCTCGGCGAGCAGTACTTC. Protein: CASSQAFLGEQYF.

V is TRBV28 and J is TRBJ2-2; D ambiguous. Germline V gene data show CDR1 as MDHEN and CDR2 as SYDVKM. With 10 bases removed from V and 4 bases from J, the gap between germline ends came to 19 bases. This CDR3 region has 15 residues. The CDR3: CATLTYLGGTGELFF. The CDR3 nucleotides read TGTGCCACACTTACTTATTTGGGCGGCACCGGGGAGCTGTTTTTT.

A few counts support this clonotype. The chain links TRBV7-4 to TRBJ1-5; D gene uncertain. Germline V lookup: CDR1 SGHVT, CDR2 SQSDAQ. V was shortened by 1 base and J by 11 bases, with 9 bases between the two germline ends. The CDR3 is 12 residues long. The CDR3 loop is CASSLDGRAQHF. CDR3 DNA: TGTGCCAGCAGCTTAGATGGGCGGGCCCAGCATTTT.

V is TRBV7-9 and J is TRBJ2-3; D not resolved. Trimming left V 0 bases short and J 0 bases short, with 13 bases between. There are 17 residues in the CDR3. Per the germline V gene, CDR1 is SEHNR and CDR2 is FQNEAQ (reference sequence). In DNA form, the CDR3 reads TGTGCCAGCAGCTTAGCAGGCAGCCACCTCAGCACAGATACGCAGTATTTT. Encoded protein: CASSLAGSHLSTDTQYF.

The V gene is TRBV9, the J gene TRBJ2-6, with D unresolved. V dropped 2 bases and J dropped 6 bases, with 12 bases sitting between them. CDR1 is SGDLS and CDR2 is YYNGEE in the germline V gene. There are 15 residues in the CDR3. In DNA form, the CDR3 reads TGTGCCAGCAGCGTTAGTGGGATTTCGGCCAACGTCCTGACTTTC. Its protein product is CASSVSGISANVLTF.

The genes are TRBV20-1 and TRBJ2-7; D uncertain. The CDR3 contains 16 residues. CDR1 and CDR2 (germline): DFQATT, SNEGSKA (reference sequence). Trimming shortened V by 0 bases and J by 3 bases, and 18 bases separated the two germline ends. The CDR3 DNA reads as TGCAGTGCTAGAGATCGCATTTTGGGGTTCGGCTACGAGCAGTACTTC. Its translation: CSARDRILGFGYEQYF.

This clonotype has at least ten counts. The rearrangement links TRBV11-3 to TRBJ2-2, with TRBD2 matching 10 bases. The CDR3 covers 15 residues. CDR1 and CDR2 (germline): SGHNT, YENEEA. V was pared by 1 base and J by 7 bases, with 3 bases of the junction left unmatched. This CDR3 is CASSLASGSFGELFF. The CDR3, as DNA: TGTGCCAGCAGCTTAGCTAGCGGGAGTTTCGGGGAGCTGTTTTTT.

The genes are TRBV6-5 and TRBJ1-5, with TRBD1 matching over 7 bases. V was pared by 4 bases and J by 7 bases, with 4 bases of the junction left unmatched. Germline CDR1 is MNHEY and CDR2 is SVGAGI. The CDR3 contains 13 residues. The CDR3 sequence: CASSSQGSQPQHF. Written as DNA, the CDR3 is TGTGCCAGCAGTTCACAGGGGAGCCAGCCCCAGCATTTT.

This clonotype was recorded at least ten times. The chain combines TRBV15 with TRBJ1-6, with a weak D call TRBD1 (6 bases). CDR1 is LNHNV, CDR2 YYDKDF, per germline (reference sequence). V was pared by 0 bases and J by 8 bases, with 8 bases between. The CDR3 has 14 amino acids. CDR3 coding DNA: TGTGCCACCAGCAGAGAGCAGGGGTATTCACCCCTCCACTTT. Encoded protein: CATSREQGYSPLHF.

This clonotype has a count of ten or more. This rearrangement joins TRBV12-3 or TRBV12-4 to TRBJ2-2, with 9 bases lining up with TRBD1. The ends lost 6 bases at V and 3 bases at J; junction bases unmatched: 17. CDR3 length equals 19 residues. The CDR3 sequence is CASSPGTGWVPRDTGELFF. The DNA for the CDR3 is TGTGCCAGCAGCCCCGGGACAGGGTGGGTCCCACGGGACACCGGGGAGCTGTTTTTT.

This clonotype was picked up many times. V is TRBV7-2 and J is TRBJ2-3; D is perhaps TRBD2 (5 bases). V shed 4 bases and J shed 4 bases, with 15 bases lying between them. Germline values: CDR1 SGHTA, CDR2 FQGNSA. CDR3 length: 15 amino acids. The CDR3 region has the DNA TGTGCCAGCAGCTCGCCGCCCGGGGTAGCAGATACGCAGTATTTT. Translating gives CASSSPPGVADTQYF.

The chain employs TRBV20-1 and TRBJ1-6; the D gene is possibly TRBD1 (5 bases). Between the trimmed V and J ends, which lost 3 bases and 1 base, there was a span of 16 bases. Germline CDR1 DFQATT, CDR2 SNEGSKA (reference sequence). The CDR3 runs 17 residues. The CDR3 sequence is CSASSTGTSSYNSPLHF. In DNA, the CDR3 is TGCAGTGCTAGTAGCACGGGGACTTCATCCTATAATTCACCCCTCCACTTT.

This clonotype was counted only a few times. This sequence joins TRBV5-6 and TRBJ2-1; possible D gene TRBD1, 6 bases. The CDR3 consists of 12 residues. V was cut by 3 bases and J by 9 bases, with 10 bases left in between. The V gene's germline CDR1 is SGHDT and CDR2 YYEEEE. In DNA, the CDR3 is TGTGCCAGCAGCTCACGCAGGGGTGAGCAGTTCTTC. Protein product: CASSSRRGEQFF.

V gene TRBV6-2 or TRBV6-3 combines with J gene TRBJ1-5; 7 bases agree with TRBD1. Per germline, CDR1 MNHEY and CDR2 SVGEGT. This CDR3 contains 16 residues. V was pared by 7 bases and J by 3 bases, with 12 bases of the junction left unmatched. CDR3 loop: CASTAREQGYNQPQHF. CDR3 in DNA: TGTGCCAGCACCGCGAGGGAACAGGGGTACAATCAGCCCCAGCATTTT.

In this sample, this clonotype turned up once. The chain employs TRBV6-1 and TRBJ1-2, with 8 bases matching TRBD1. Losses at the gene ends were 4 bases for V and 7 bases for J; bases not matched to a gene: 14. This CDR3 spans 16 amino acids. Per germline, CDR1 MNHNS and CDR2 SASEGT. The CDR3 region is CASSARRGTGPVGYTF. CDR3 nucleotides: TGTGCCAGCAGTGCACGAAGGGGGACAGGACCTGTTGGCTACACCTTC.

This clonotype was picked up one time. It is unclear where the CDR3 begins or ends on the DNA, so no DNA is shown, and the CDR3 is as TCRdb lists it. V and J are TRBV7-9 and TRBJ1-1. The CDR3 contains 14 residues when both ends are counted. CDR1 SEHNR and CDR2 FQNEAQ come from the germline V gene (reference sequence). This CDR3 reads CASSLVGGGTEVFF.

The V call is TRBV10-3, the J call TRBJ2-2, with unresolved D. The CDR3 runs to 17 residues. Germline V gene data show CDR1 as ENHRY and CDR2 as SYGVKD. The V end was cut by 3 bases, the J end by 0 bases, with 14 bases between. CDR3: CAISESDWHANTGELFF. The CDR3 nucleotides read TGTGCCATCAGTGAATCAGACTGGCACGCGAACACCGGGGAGCTGTTTTTT.

The chain carries TRBV19 and TRBJ2-1, with D possibly matching TRBD1 (6 bases). CDR3 length: 13 residues. CDR1 is LNHDA, CDR2 SQIVND, per germline (reference sequence). V was pared by 1 base and J by 8 bases, with 9 bases between. CDR3: CASSIAYRDEQFF. The CDR3 nucleotides are TGTGCCAGTAGTATAGCTTACAGGGATGAGCAGTTCTTC.

This clonotype appeared a few times. The gene calls are TRBV12-3 or TRBV12-4 and TRBJ1-3; D perhaps matches TRBD1 (5 bases). This CDR3 has 15 residues. V lost 9 bases and J 0 bases, leaving 15 bases between the germline ends. CDR3 residues: CASQEGSFSGNTIYF. CDR3 DNA sequence: TGTGCCAGTCAGGAGGGGAGTTTCTCTGGAAACACCATATATTTT.

The CDR3 loop is CASRGLLNSPLHF. Here the CDR3 DNA reads TGTGCCAGCAGGGGCCTTTTAAATTCACCCCTCCACTTT. The chain is built from TRBV6-8 and TRBJ1-6; D is unresolved. The germline V gene has CDR1 MNHGY and CDR2 SAAAGT. The V end lost 6 bases, the J end lost 7 bases, and 10 bases lay between the germline ends. This CDR3 contains 13 residues.

This chain links TRBV20-1 with TRBJ1-1; 7 bases are shared with TRBD1. This CDR3 is 16 amino acids long. Per germline, CDR1 DFQATT and CDR2 SNEGSKA (reference sequence). With V trimmed by 0 bases and J by 0 bases, 7 bases remained unmatched. The CDR3 coding sequence is TGCAGTGCTAGAGATCGGGACAGATCCATGAACACTGAAGCTTTCTTT. It specifies CSARDRDRSMNTEAFF.

The chain has TRBV7-9 and TRBJ1-2; possibly TRBD1 for D (6 bases). The V end lost 4 bases, the J end lost 4 bases, and 13 bases lay between the germline ends. The CDR3 runs 14 residues. Germline-derived CDR1 and CDR2 are SEHNR and FQNEAQ (reference sequence). The CDR3 sequence: CASSSDRQGYGYTF. CDR3 coding DNA: TGTGCCAGCAGCTCAGACAGGCAGGGCTATGGCTACACCTTC.

This clonotype was seen a few times. The chain links TRBV5-5 to TRBJ1-2; 7 positions agree with TRBD1. Losses at the gene ends were 0 bases for V and 2 bases for J; bases not matched to a gene: 1. Germline V gives CDR1 SGHKS, CDR2 YYEKEE (reference sequence). The CDR3 is made up of 14 amino acids. Here the CDR3 DNA reads TGTGCCAGCAGCTTGGAGGGACAGAACTATGGCTACACCTTC. Amino acids: CASSLEGQNYGYTF.

This clonotype showed up just a few times. This chain joins TRBV11-2 and TRBJ2-1, with 9 bases aligning to TRBD2. Germline CDR1 SGHAT, CDR2 FQNNGV. The J segment lost 5 bases and the V segment lost 3 bases, leaving 11 bases of the junction unmatched. The CDR3 consists of 17 residues. The CDR3 loop reads CASSFSQREVIHNEQFF. The DNA of the CDR3 is TGTGCCAGCAGCTTTTCCCAGCGGGAGGTAATCCACAATGAGCAGTTCTTC.

In this sample, this clonotype turned up a few times. The rearrangement uses TRBV7-9 and TRBJ1-6; 10 bases match TRBD1. With 5 bases clipped from V and 9 bases from J, the junction kept 7 bases outside the gene matches. CDR1 SEHNR and CDR2 FQNEAQ come from the germline V gene (reference sequence). The CDR3 runs 15 residues. The CDR3 bases are TGTGCCAGCAGCCAAGAGGGACAGGGGCTTTCACCCCTCCACTTT. It encodes CASSQEGQGLSPLHF.

This clonotype appeared a few times. The V gene is TRBV4-3, the J gene TRBJ1-1; 10 positions match TRBD1. Germline CDR1 is LGHNA and CDR2 is YSLEER. Trimming at V came to 1 base and at J to 0 bases, leaving 2 bases not matched to a gene. This CDR3 contains 16 residues. This CDR3 reads CASSQVGTGVNTEAFF. CDR3 DNA: TGCGCCAGCAGCCAAGTTGGGACAGGGGTGAACACTGAAGCTTTCTTT.

This chain uses TRBV10-2 with TRBJ2-7; no clear D. V dropped 3 bases and J dropped 1 base, with 4 bases sitting between them. CDR3 size: 12 residues. The germline CDR1 and CDR2 sequences are WSHSY and SAAADI. This CDR3 is CASSDGSYEQYV. CDR3 DNA: TGCGCCAGCAGTGACGGGTCCTACGAGCAGTACGTC.

This clonotype was detected many times. The chain couples TRBV7-8 to TRBJ1-4; 8 bases are shared with TRBD1. This CDR3 has 16 residues. Looked up from germline, CDR1 is SGHVS and CDR2 is FQNEAQ. The V gene end was trimmed by 5 bases and the J gene end by 7 bases; junction bases not matched to a gene: 12. CDR3 in amino acids: CASSPDRTGLIEKLFF. CDR3 DNA sequence: TGTGCCAGCAGCCCCGATCGGACAGGGCTAATTGAAAAACTGTTTTTT.